The clone carrying this TCR beta chain was detected only a few times. Its antigen is still unknown. This specimen comes from a study of T-cell memory formation after mild COVID-19. TCRdb analysed the 5' RACE reads with MiXCR anew, one entry per CDR3 protein. The sample has roughly 250,000 distinct CDR3 sequences; approximately 16% are singletons. The J segment lost 0 bases and the V segment lost 3 bases, leaving 5 bases of the junction unmatched. The CDR3 covers 15 residues. CDR1 SEHNR and CDR2 FQNEAQ come from the germline V gene (reference sequence). Study observations and caveats: Clones contracting across day 15 to 85 had a balanced CD4/CD8 profile; later expanding clones leaned CD4+. In second-wave clones peaking day 37, SARS-CoV-2 specificity remained unconfirmed.

The clonotype was recovered from a man aged 18 to 30 who had mild COVID-19 (a few samples of this study predate the infection). Cell type and time point are not known. The source material was PBMCs or a T cell subset sorted from them (not recorded which). The chain couples TRBV7-9 to TRBJ2-7; 7 bases agree with TRBD2. The chain's CDR3 is CASSFSGGSSYEQYF. The CDR3 DNA sequence: TGTGCCAGCAGCTTCTCCGGGGGGAGCTCCTACGAGCAGTACTTC.